These 30 T cell receptor beta chains originate from one sample sequenced in a study of CD8+ T cells in alopecia areata. The authors extracted RNA and reverse transcribed it into cDNA as the sequencing template. The table came from immunoSEQ multiplex PCR; TCRdb's copy has only in-frame clones and leaves some out. The sample records hundreds of thousands of clones, roughly two thirds being singletons. This specimen consisted of CD4+ T cells sorted from blood, obtained at week 0. The source of these receptors is a human donor with alopecia areata.

This sequence joins TRBV5-6 and TRBJ1-6, with D tentatively TRBD1 (5 bases). V lost 5 bases, J lost 7 bases, and 13 bases lay in between. CDR1 SGHDT and CDR2 YYEEEE come from the germline V gene. CDR3 length: 14 residues. CDR3 sequence reads: CASRKTGRNSPLHF. The CDR3 DNA reads as TGTGCCAGCAGGAAAACAGGTCGCAATTCACCCCTCCACTTT.

The genes are TRBV9 and TRBJ1-4; D is unclear. The CDR3 consists of 16 residues. Trimming took off 0 bases at V and 3 bases at J, with 12 bases between the two ends. Germline assignment: CDR1 SGDLS and CDR2 YYNGEE. For the CDR3, the DNA is TGTGCCAGCAGCGTAGCGGGGTTCCCTGCTAATGAAAAACTGTTTTTT. This translates into CASSVAGFPANEKLFF. The full variable domain, completed using reference TRBV9 and TRBJ1-4, is DSGVTQTPKHLITATGQRVTLRCSPRSGDLSVYWYQQSLDQGLQFLIQYYNGEERAKGNILERFSAQQFPDLHSELNLSSLELGDSALYFCASSVAGFPANEKLFFGSGTQLSVL.

This chain uses TRBV29-1 with TRBJ1-2; D is unclear. CDR1 is SQVTM and CDR2 is ANQGSEA in the germline V gene. The CDR3 covers 14 residues. V dropped 4 bases and J dropped 1 base, with 13 bases sitting between them. CDR3 loop: CSVVGLGYNYGYTF. CDR3 DNA: TGCAGCGTTGTTGGCTTGGGGTATAACTATGGCTACACCTTC.

In its sample, this clone was seen a few times. V and J are TRBV29-1 and TRBJ2-1, with 13 bases identical to TRBD2. Germline-derived CDR1 and CDR2 are SQVTM and ANQGSEA. The CDR3 runs to 16 residues. V lost 6 bases and J lost 4; bases outside the gene matches: 9. The CDR3 reads CSVLPGTSGVYNEQFF. CDR3 nucleotide sequence: TGCAGCGTCCTACCCGGGACTAGCGGGGTATACAATGAGCAGTTCTTC.

This chain links TRBV11-2 with TRBJ2-7; TRBD1 aligns across 8 bases. This CDR3 is 13 amino acids long. With V trimmed by 4 bases and J by 3 bases, 2 bases remained unmatched. Looked up from germline, CDR1 is SGHAT and CDR2 is FQNNGV. The CDR3 sequence is CASSYRGSYEQYF. DNA of the CDR3: TGTGCCAGCAGCTACAGGGGGAGCTACGAGCAGTACTTC.

This sequence joins TRBV30 and TRBJ1-5, with D possibly TRBD1 on 5 matching bases. Trimming stripped 0 bases from V and 4 bases from J, with 16 bases between. The CDR3 runs 16 residues. CDR1 and CDR2 from the germline V gene are GTSNPN and SVGIG (reference sequence). CDR3 loop: CAWSVQDGLANQPQHF. CDR3 DNA: TGTGCCTGGAGTGTACAGGACGGTTTAGCAAATCAGCCCCAGCATTTT. Full variable domain (remainder filled in from reference TRBV30 and TRBJ1-5): SQTIHQWPATLVQPVGSPLSLECTVEGTSNPNLYWYRQAAGRGLQLLFYSVGIGQISSEVPQNLSASRPQDRQFILSSKKLLLSDSGFYLCAWSVQDGLANQPQHFGDGTRLSIL.

The chain combines TRBV7-8 with TRBJ1-2, with 10 positions matching TRBD1. With 4 bases clipped from V and 5 bases from J, the junction kept 7 bases outside the gene matches. The CDR3 covers 15 residues. Germline V gene sequence: CDR1 SGHVS, CDR2 FQNEAQ. The CDR3 region is CASSYGGQGRYGYTF. For the CDR3, the DNA is TGTGCCAGCAGCTACGGGGGACAGGGGAGATATGGCTACACCTTC.

The rearrangement joins TRBV2 to TRBJ1-5; 11 nucleotides line up with TRBD1. This CDR3 is built from 15 residues. V was pared by 7 bases and J by 0 bases, with 2 bases of the junction left unmatched. CDR1 and CDR2 from the germline V gene are SNHLY and FYNNEI. The CDR3 nucleotides read TGTGCCAGCACCGGACAGGGGGCTAGCAATCAGCCCCAGCATTTT. The encoded protein is CASTGQGASNQPQHF.

This clone was seen only a few times. The chain couples TRBV7-8 to TRBJ1-2; tentative D call: TRBD1 (5 bases). Germline values: CDR1 SGHVS, CDR2 FQNEAQ. The V end lost 5 bases, the J end lost 4 bases, and 20 bases lay between the germline ends. This CDR3 is built from 16 residues. CDR3 sequence (DNA): TGTGCCAGCAGCCCCAGAGCAACCGGGGCCAGCTATGGCTACACCTTC. Protein sequence: CASSPRATGASYGYTF.

The chain combines TRBV13 with TRBJ1-1; the D gene is possibly TRBD1 (5 bases). The CDR3 sequence is 13 residues long. Per germline, CDR1 PRHDT and CDR2 FYEKMQ (reference sequence). Trimming shortened V by 4 bases and J by 10 bases, and 16 bases separated the two germline ends. The CDR3 region is CASSSNRLGGAFF. CDR3 nucleotides: TGTGCCAGCAGCTCGAACAGGTTGGGGGGAGCTTTCTTT.

The CDR3, as DNA: TGTGCCAGCAGTATACGACCATGGAGGGACGAGCAGTACTTC. This sequence encodes CASSIRPWRDEQYF. The chain employs TRBV6-5 and TRBJ2-7; maybe TRBD2 (6 bases). The CDR3 runs to 14 residues. Germline CDR1 is MNHEY and CDR2 is SVGAGI. Trimming removed 5 bases from V and 5 bases from J, with 16 bases in between.

This clone has just a few counts. The V gene is TRBV25-1, the J gene TRBJ1-2; D remains unclear. Germline V lookup: CDR1 MGHDK, CDR2 SYGVNS. This CDR3 spans 12 amino acids. Trimming stripped 3 bases from V and 6 bases from J, with 8 bases between. The CDR3 region is CASSEKYHGYTF. The CDR3, as DNA: TGTGCCAGCAGTGAGAAATACCATGGCTACACCTTC.

This clone has a single count. J is TRBJ2-5 and V is TRBV4-2; possibly TRBD2 for D (6 bases). The CDR3 has 13 amino acids. Germline-derived CDR1 and CDR2 are LGHNA and YNFKEQ. Between the trimmed V and J ends, which lost 0 bases and 12 bases, there was a span of 14 bases. Written as DNA, the CDR3 is TGTGCCAGCAGCCAAGATCCCGGGACTGTGAAGTACTTC. Its translation: CASSQDPGTVKYF.

The chain links TRBV9 to TRBJ1-1; TRBD1 might be the D (6 bases). CDR3 length: 16 residues. Germline V lookup: CDR1 SGDLS, CDR2 YYNGEE. The V end lost 2 bases, the J end lost 0 bases, and 14 bases lay between the germline ends. The CDR3 region is CASSVLTGALNTEAFF. CDR3 DNA sequence: TGTGCCAGCAGCGTTCTGACAGGAGCATTGAACACTGAAGCTTTCTTT.

This clone was recorded a few times. J is TRBJ1-1 and V is TRBV29-1; no definite D call. The CDR3 is made up of 11 amino acids. V was pared by 4 bases and J by 7 bases, with 10 bases between. The germline V gene encodes CDR1 SQVTM and CDR2 ANQGSEA. The CDR3 DNA reads as TGCAGCGTTGTTCGTTATGGTGAAGCTTTCTTT. Translation gives CSVVRYGEAFF.

This clone was seen a handful of times. The rearrangement joins TRBV7-2 to TRBJ2-7; TRBD1 might be the D (6 bases). This CDR3 has 12 amino acids. CDR1 is SGHTA and CDR2 is FQGNSA in the germline V gene. V gave up 5 bases and J gave up 5 bases, with 10 bases separating them. The CDR3 DNA follows: TGTGCCAGCAGCCTAACAGGGAACGAGCAGTACTTC. The encoded protein is CASSLTGNEQYF. The variable domain in full, with the rest retrieved from reference TRBV7-2 and TRBJ2-7, is GAGVSQSPSNKVTEKGKDVELRCDPISGHTALYWYRQSLGQGLEFLIYFQGNSAPDKSGLPSDRFSAERTGGSVSTLTIQRTQQEDSAVYLCASSLTGNEQYFGPGTRLTVT.

In regard to this clone: Other DNA sequences in the same sample also yield this CDR3. The J gene is TRBJ1-2, the V gene TRBV29-1; possible D gene TRBD1, 6 bases. V was clipped by 4 bases and J by 2 bases, with 8 bases between them. Germline CDR1 SQVTM, CDR2 ANQGSEA. The length of the CDR3 is 12 residues. The CDR3 DNA is TGCAGCGTTGTGCAGGGGAACTATGGCTACACCTTC. It encodes CSVVQGNYGYTF.

The chain employs TRBV5-1 and TRBJ2-7; D call uncertain. In germline, CDR1 is SGHRS, CDR2 YFSETQ. The CDR3 contains 12 residues. Trimming shortened V by 0 bases and J by 12 bases, and 13 bases separated the two germline ends. CDR3 bases: TGCGCCAGCAGCTTGGATAGGCCCCCTTTGTACTTC. Translating gives CASSLDRPPLYF.

The rearrangement joins TRBV7-2 to TRBJ2-7, with TRBD1 as a possible D gene (6 bases). V was pared by 5 bases and J by 8 bases, with 19 bases between. Looked up from germline, CDR1 is SGHTA and CDR2 is FQGNSA. This CDR3 contains 14 residues. The CDR3: CASSTFPGTTQQYF. CDR3 bases: TGTGCCAGCAGCACGTTCCCCGGGACAACCCAGCAGTACTTC.

This chain joins TRBV30 and TRBJ2-2; 14 nucleotides align to TRBD2. Germline CDR1 is GTSNPN and CDR2 is SVGIG (reference sequence). Germline trimming cut 4 bases from V and 6 bases from J; bases unmatched to any gene: 7. The CDR3 spans 16 residues. The CDR3 region is CAWTRLAGGPAGELFF. CDR3 bases: TGTGCCTGGACCAGACTAGCGGGGGGGCCCGCCGGGGAGCTGTTTTTT.

The chain is built from TRBV2 and TRBJ2-3; D is ambiguous. Trimming removed 1 base from V and 0 bases from J, with 8 bases in between. This CDR3 contains 15 residues. The V gene's germline CDR1 is SNHLY and CDR2 FYNNEI. CDR3 in amino acids: CASSEGRVSTDTQYF. The CDR3 DNA is TGTGCCAGCAGTGAAGGCAGAGTCAGCACAGATACGCAGTATTTT.

The rearrangement links TRBV14 to TRBJ1-1, with TRBD1 as a possible D gene (6 bases). Germline V CDR1 and CDR2: SGHDN, FVKESK. V lost 0 bases and J 9 bases, leaving 20 bases between the germline ends. The length of the CDR3 is 16 residues. As DNA, the CDR3 is TGTGCCAGCAGCCAAGATCCGCATCAGGGGAGGGCTAAAGCTTTCTTT. It yields the protein CASSQDPHQGRAKAFF.

The chain uses TRBV12-5 and TRBJ2-7; D ambiguous. The CDR3 sequence is 12 residues long. The germline CDR1 and CDR2 sequences are LGHNT and FRNRAP. V was shortened by 3 bases and J by 3 bases, with 6 bases between the two germline ends. This chain's CDR3 is CASGFEYYEQYF. CDR3 nucleotide sequence: TGTGCTAGTGGTTTTGAGTACTACGAGCAGTACTTC.

This clone was counted between two and nine times. The chain links TRBV5-4 to TRBJ2-3; 13 bases line up with TRBD2. This CDR3 comprises 15 residues. With V trimmed by 4 bases and J by 3 bases, 2 bases remained unmatched. Germline CDR1 and CDR2: SGHNT and YYREEE (reference sequence). The CDR3 spells CASSRTSGGTDTQYF. The CDR3 DNA reads TGTGCCAGCAGCAGGACTAGCGGGGGTACAGATACGCAGTATTTT. The full variable domain, completed using reference TRBV5-4 and TRBJ2-3, is ETGVTQSPTHLIKTRGQQVTLRCSSQSGHNTVSWYQQALGQGPQFIFQYYREEENGRGNFPPRFSGLQFPNYSSELNVNALELDDSALYLCASSRTSGGTDTQYFGPGTRLTVL.

This clone was seen a single time. The chain uses TRBV30 and TRBJ1-2, with D possibly being TRBD1 (6 bases). The CDR3 covers 14 residues. The germline CDR1 and CDR2 sequences are GTSNPN and SVGIG (reference sequence). The V end was cut by 5 bases, the J end by 5 bases, with 18 bases between. This chain's CDR3 is CAWVLRGLGYGYTF. In DNA, the CDR3 is TGTGCCTGGGTTCTCCGGGGGCTAGGATATGGCTACACCTTC.

This rearrangement joins TRBV11-1 to TRBJ2-3; 7 bases match TRBD2. V trimming: 3 bases; J trimming: 2 bases; junction bases outside the gene matches: 5. CDR3 length: 15 amino acids. Germline V gene data show CDR1 as SGHAT and CDR2 as FQDESV (reference sequence). The CDR3 region has the DNA TGTGCCAGCAGCTTCGGCGGGGGAAACACAGATACGCAGTATTTT. Translation gives CASSFGGGNTDTQYF.

The table lists this clone with a few counts. The chain couples TRBV5-1 to TRBJ2-1, with TRBD1 matching over 12 bases. This CDR3 comprises 15 residues. Germline CDR1 is SGHRS and CDR2 is YFSETQ. J gave up 8 bases and V 2 bases, and 5 bases lay outside the gene matches. The CDR3 DNA reads as TGCGCCAGCAGCTTCGGGACAGGGGGCGGCGATGAGCAGTTCTTC. Translation: CASSFGTGGGDEQFF.

The V gene is TRBV6-6, the J gene TRBJ1-2; the D is unclear. The length of the CDR3 is 11 residues. From germline, CDR1 is MNHNY and CDR2 SVGAGI (reference sequence). Trimming cost V 6 bases and J 4 bases, with 6 bases left between them. The CDR3 spells CASRESYGYTF. For the CDR3, the DNA is TGTGCCAGCAGGGAGAGCTATGGCTACACCTTC.

V and J are TRBV29-1 and TRBJ2-7, with unresolved D. V lost 4 bases to trimming and J lost 2 bases, with 6 bases between them. The germline V gene has CDR1 SQVTM and CDR2 ANQGSEA. The CDR3 runs to 11 residues. The CDR3 sequence is CSVGEAYEQYF. Here the CDR3 DNA reads TGCAGCGTTGGAGAGGCCTACGAGCAGTACTTC.

This clone was observed a few times. The genes are TRBV13 and TRBJ1-5; D is unclear. The CDR3 spans 13 residues. Per germline, CDR1 PRHDT and CDR2 FYEKMQ (reference sequence). The germline V and J ends were trimmed by 0 bases and 3 bases, with 3 bases remaining between them. CDR3 sequence (DNA): TGTGCCAGCAGCTTAGGCCCCAATCAGCCCCAGCATTTT. Translating it yields CASSLGPNQPQHF.